This TCR beta chain was identified during a study of post-analysis software for immune sequencing data. Prepared TCR beta cDNA libraries contained unique molecular identifiers. TCRdb redid the calling of the PCR reads with MiXCR, one entry per CDR3 protein. Of roughly 800,000 distinct CDR3 sequences in the sample, more than 45% were seen once. With regard to this clonotype: What it recognizes is unknown.

Study-wide results and limits: Same-batch preparations were strongly co-clustered by F measure. Four or five TRBV segments occurring more often in patients than controls included TRBV5-6, TRBV5-1 and TRBV20-1.

The V end was cut by 4 bases, the J end by 3 bases, with 13 bases between. Looked up from germline, CDR1 is MGHRA and CDR2 is YSYEKL. This CDR3 has 14 amino acids. The material sequenced was blood. The chain recombines TRBV4-1 with TRBJ2-7; a possible D gene is TRBD1 (5 bases). This TCR was sampled from a girl aged 10 to 17 with multiple sclerosis. The CDR3 DNA sequence: TGCGCCAGCAGCCCAGGGATCGTTGGCTACGAGCAGTACTTC. It specifies CASSPGIVGYEQYF.